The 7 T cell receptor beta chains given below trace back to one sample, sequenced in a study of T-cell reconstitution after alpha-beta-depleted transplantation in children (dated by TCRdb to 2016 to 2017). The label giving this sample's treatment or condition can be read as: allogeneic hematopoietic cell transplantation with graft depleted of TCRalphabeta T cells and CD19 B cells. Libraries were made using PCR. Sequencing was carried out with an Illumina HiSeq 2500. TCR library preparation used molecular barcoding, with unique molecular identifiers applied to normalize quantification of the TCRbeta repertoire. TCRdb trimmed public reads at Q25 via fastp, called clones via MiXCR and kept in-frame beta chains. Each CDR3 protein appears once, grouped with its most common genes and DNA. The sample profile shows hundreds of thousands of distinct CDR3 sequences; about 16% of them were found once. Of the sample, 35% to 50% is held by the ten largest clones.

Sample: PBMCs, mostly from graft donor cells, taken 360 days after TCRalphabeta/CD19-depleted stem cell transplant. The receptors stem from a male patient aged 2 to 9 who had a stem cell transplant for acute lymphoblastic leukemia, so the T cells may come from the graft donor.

In DNA, the CDR3 is TGCGCCAGCAACTCCGGGACAGGGGATTTGGGGCAGTACTTC. Protein sequence: CASNSGTGDLGQYF. This chain connects TRBV5-1 to TRBJ2-7, with 10 bases lining up with TRBD1. The germline V gene has CDR1 SGHRS and CDR2 YFSETQ. The V and J ends lost 6 bases and 9 bases, in that order; junction bases with no gene match: 12. This CDR3 is built from 14 residues.

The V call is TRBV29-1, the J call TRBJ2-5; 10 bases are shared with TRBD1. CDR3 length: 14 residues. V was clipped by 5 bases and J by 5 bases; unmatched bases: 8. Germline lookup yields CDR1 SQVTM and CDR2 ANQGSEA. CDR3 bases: TGCAGCGTTCTCGGACAGGGGGTGGTGGAGACCCAGTACTTC. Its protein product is CSVLGQGVVETQYF.

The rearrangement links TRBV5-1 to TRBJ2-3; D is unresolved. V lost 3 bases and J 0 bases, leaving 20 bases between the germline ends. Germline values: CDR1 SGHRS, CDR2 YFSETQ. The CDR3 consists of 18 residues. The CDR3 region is CASSSPPGLRSSTDTQYF. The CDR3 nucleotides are TGCGCCAGCAGCTCCCCTCCGGGCCTGCGCTCTAGCACAGATACGCAGTATTTT.

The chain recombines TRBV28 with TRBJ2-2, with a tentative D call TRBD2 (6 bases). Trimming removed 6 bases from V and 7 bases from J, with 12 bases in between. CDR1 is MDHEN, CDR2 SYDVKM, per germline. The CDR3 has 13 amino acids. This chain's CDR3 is CASRLGLIGELFF. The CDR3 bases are TGTGCCAGCAGGCTGGGACTTATCGGGGAGCTGTTTTTT.

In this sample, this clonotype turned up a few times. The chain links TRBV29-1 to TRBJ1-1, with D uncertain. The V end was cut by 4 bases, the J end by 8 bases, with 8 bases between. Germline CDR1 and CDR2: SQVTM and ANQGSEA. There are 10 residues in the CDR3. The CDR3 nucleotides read TGCAGCGTTGGAGACGTAGAAGCTTTCTTT. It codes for CSVGDVEAFF.

CDR3 DNA: TGCGCCAGCAGTGAGATTAGGCCCGAAGCCCTCCACTTT. It translates to CASSEIRPEALHF. The V call is TRBV10-2, the J call TRBJ1-6; no reliable D call. Trimming took 2 bases from V and 14 from J, leaving 13 bases between them. The CDR3 length is 13 residues. Germline CDR1 is WSHSY and CDR2 is SAAADI.

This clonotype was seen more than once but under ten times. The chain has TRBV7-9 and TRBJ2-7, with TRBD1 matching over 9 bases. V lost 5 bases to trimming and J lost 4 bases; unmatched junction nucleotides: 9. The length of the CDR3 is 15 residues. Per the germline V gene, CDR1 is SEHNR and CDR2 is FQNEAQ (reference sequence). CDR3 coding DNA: TGTGCCAGCAGCACCGGGACAGGGAGGGGGTACGAGCAGTACTTC. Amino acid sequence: CASSTGTGRGYEQYF.